Listed below are T cell receptor beta chains from one sample, sequenced in a study of human T cells and chemical hapten exposure. MiXCR, applied by TCRdb to the RACE reads, yields one record per CDR3 protein. The sample carries around 250,000 distinct CDR3 sequences, approximately 8.4% recorded once. Material: whole blood, obtained in connection with sensitization to the hapten diphenylcyclopropenone (DPC). The receptor set was obtained from a woman aged 40 to 49 with alopecia areata. Some clones in this sample may be carry-over from other donors' samples. The CDR3 runs from the conserved cysteine through the conserved F or W. The order of the fields is clone size, V gene, J gene, D gene, CDR3 protein, CDR3 DNA. The D gene is left open where the match is weak. The listing skips clone size in some rows; elsewhere it reads once, few, many or a size class.

clone size: many
V gene: TRBV7-2
J gene: TRBJ2-1
D gene: -
CDR3 protein: CASSNYNEQFF
CDR3 DNA: TGTGCCAGCAGCAACTACAATGAGCAGTTCTTC

clone size: many
V gene: TRBV10-3
J gene: TRBJ1-2
D gene: -
CDR3 protein: CAISDRFGQDRSNYGYTF
CDR3 DNA: TGTGCCATCAGTGACCGATTTGGGCAGGATCGTTCAAACTATGGCTACACCTTC

clone size: -
V gene: TRBV6-2/TRBV6-3
J gene: TRBJ2-5
D gene: TRBD1
CDR3 protein: CASRPTGDAETQYF
CDR3 DNA: TGTGCCAGCAGACCTACAGGGGACGCAGAGACCCAGTACTTC

clone size: few
V gene: TRBV4-2
J gene: TRBJ2-3
D gene: TRBD1
CDR3 protein: CASSQGFRGPARDTQYF
CDR3 DNA: TGTGCCAGCAGCCAAGGGTTCAGGGGGCCGGCGAGGGATACGCAGTATTTT

clone size: -
V gene: TRBV6-1
J gene: TRBJ2-3
D gene: -
CDR3 protein: CASSRNGDTQYF
CDR3 DNA: TGTGCCAGCAGTCGAAATGGGGATACGCAGTATTTT

clone size: -
V gene: TRBV10-1
J gene: TRBJ2-3
D gene: -
CDR3 protein: CASSEIWGICTDTQYF
CDR3 DNA: TGCGCCAGCAGTGAGATTTGGGGGATTTGCACAGATACGCAGTATTTT

clone size: few
V gene: TRBV14
J gene: TRBJ2-1
D gene: -
CDR3 protein: CASSQAQDPYNEQFF
CDR3 DNA: TGTGCCAGCAGTCAAGCACAGGATCCTTACAATGAGCAGTTCTTC

clone size: many
V gene: TRBV27
J gene: TRBJ1-1
D gene: -
CDR3 protein: CASRTVGLGVKEAFF
CDR3 DNA: TGTGCCAGCCGCACAGTCGGGCTGGGGGTTAAGGAAGCTTTCTTT

clone size: many
V gene: TRBV28
J gene: TRBJ2-5
D gene: -
CDR3 protein: CASSFGTQETQYF
CDR3 DNA: TGTGCCAGCAGTTTTGGGACCCAAGAGACCCAGTACTTC

clone size: few
V gene: TRBV7-9
J gene: TRBJ1-3
D gene: TRBD1
CDR3 protein: CASSPQGTRGNTIYF
CDR3 DNA: TGTGCCAGCAGCCCACAGGGGACAAGAGGAAACACCATATATTTT

clone size: few
V gene: TRBV27
J gene: TRBJ2-7
D gene: TRBD2
CDR3 protein: CASSLRLAGEWRYGEQYF
CDR3 DNA: TGTGCCAGCAGTTTACGACTAGCGGGAGAGTGGCGGTACGGCGAGCAGTACTTC

clone size: many
V gene: TRBV5-1
J gene: TRBJ2-7
D gene: TRBD2
CDR3 protein: CASSLAGGRYEQYF
CDR3 DNA: TGCGCCAGCAGTTTAGCGGGAGGGCGCTACGAGCAGTACTTC

clone size: few
V gene: TRBV28
J gene: TRBJ2-5
D gene: -
CDR3 protein: CASSLPGSQETQYF
CDR3 DNA: TGTGCCAGCAGTTTACCGGGTAGCCAAGAGACCCAGTACTTC

clone size: few
V gene: TRBV9
J gene: TRBJ2-7
D gene: TRBD2
CDR3 protein: CASSGTSGGEQYF
CDR3 DNA: TGTGCCAGCAGCGGAACAAGCGGGGGCGAGCAGTACTTC

clone size: few
V gene: TRBV7-9
J gene: TRBJ1-4
D gene: TRBD1
CDR3 protein: CASSSGTGDEKLFF
CDR3 DNA: TGTGCCAGCAGCTCCGGGACAGGGGACGAAAAACTGTTTTTT

clone size: -
V gene: TRBV28
J gene: TRBJ1-4
D gene: TRBD1
CDR3 protein: CASSLWAPRPGQGSTNEKLFF
CDR3 DNA: TGTGCCAGCAGTTTATGGGCACCTCGACCGGGACAGGGTTCTACTAATGAAAAACTGTTTTTT

clone size: many
V gene: TRBV5-1
J gene: TRBJ2-3
D gene: -
CDR3 protein: CASSTWGDSTDTQYF
CDR3 DNA: TGCGCCAGCAGCACGTGGGGAGACAGCACAGATACGCAGTATTTT

clone size: many
V gene: TRBV6-5
J gene: TRBJ1-5
D gene: -
CDR3 protein: CASSWALNQPQHF
CDR3 DNA: TGTGCCAGCAGTTGGGCACTTAATCAGCCCCAGCATTTT

clone size: -
V gene: TRBV6-5
J gene: TRBJ1-5
D gene: -
CDR3 protein: CASSQVINQPQHF
CDR3 DNA: TGTGCCAGCAGTCAGGTTATCAATCAGCCCCAGCATTTT

clone size: few
V gene: TRBV6-5
J gene: TRBJ2-7
D gene: TRBD2
CDR3 protein: CASSYSGNNPSYEQYF
CDR3 DNA: TGTGCCAGCAGTTACAGCGGGAATAACCCCTCCTACGAGCAGTACTTC